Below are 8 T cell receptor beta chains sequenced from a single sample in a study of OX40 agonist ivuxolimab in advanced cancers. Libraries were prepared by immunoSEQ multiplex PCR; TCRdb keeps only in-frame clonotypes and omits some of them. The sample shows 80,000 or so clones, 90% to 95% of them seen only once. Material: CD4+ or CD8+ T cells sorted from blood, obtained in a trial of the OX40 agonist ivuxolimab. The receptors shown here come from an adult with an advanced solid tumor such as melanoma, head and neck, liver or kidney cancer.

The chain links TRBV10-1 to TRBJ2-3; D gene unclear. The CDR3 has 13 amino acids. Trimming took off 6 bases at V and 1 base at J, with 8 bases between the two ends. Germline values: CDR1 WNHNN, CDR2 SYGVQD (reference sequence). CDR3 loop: CASRVSCTDTQYF. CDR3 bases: TGCGCCAGCAGAGTCTCATGCACAGATACGCAGTATTTT.

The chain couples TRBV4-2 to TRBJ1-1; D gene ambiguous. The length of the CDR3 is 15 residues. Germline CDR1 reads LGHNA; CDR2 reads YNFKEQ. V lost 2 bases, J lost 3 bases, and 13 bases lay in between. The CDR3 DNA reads TGTGCCAGCAGCCAAAGCGCTGATTTTTACACTGAAGCTTTCTTT. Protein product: CASSQSADFYTEAFF.

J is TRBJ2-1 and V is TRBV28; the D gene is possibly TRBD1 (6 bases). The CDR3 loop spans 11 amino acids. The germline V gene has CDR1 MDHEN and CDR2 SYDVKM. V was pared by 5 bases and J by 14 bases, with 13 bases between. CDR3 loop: CASSQGYGEFF. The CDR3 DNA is TGTGCCAGCAGTCAGGGGTATGGGGAGTTCTTC.

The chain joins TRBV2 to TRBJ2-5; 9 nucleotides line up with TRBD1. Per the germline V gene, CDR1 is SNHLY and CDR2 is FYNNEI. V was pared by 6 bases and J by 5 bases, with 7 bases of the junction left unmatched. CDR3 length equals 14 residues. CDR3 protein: CASRPGQGLETQYF. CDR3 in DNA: TGTGCCAGCAGGCCAGGACAGGGGTTGGAGACCCAGTACTTC.

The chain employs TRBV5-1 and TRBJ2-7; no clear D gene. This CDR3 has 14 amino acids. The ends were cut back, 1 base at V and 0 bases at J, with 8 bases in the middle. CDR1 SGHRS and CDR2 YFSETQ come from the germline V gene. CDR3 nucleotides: TGCGCCAGCAGCTTGATAAGTACCTCCTACGAGCAGTACTTC. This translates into CASSLISTSYEQYF.

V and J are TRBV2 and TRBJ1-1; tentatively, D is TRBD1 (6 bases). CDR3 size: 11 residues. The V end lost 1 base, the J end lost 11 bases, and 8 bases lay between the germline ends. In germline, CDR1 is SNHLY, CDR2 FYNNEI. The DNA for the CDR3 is TGTGCCAGCAGTGAAGAGGGGGGGGCTTTCTTT. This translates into CASSEEGGAFF.

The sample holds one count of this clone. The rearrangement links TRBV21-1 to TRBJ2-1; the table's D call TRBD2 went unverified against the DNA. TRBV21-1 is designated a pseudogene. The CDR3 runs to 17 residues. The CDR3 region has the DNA TGTGCCAGCAGCACTACCTTAGCGGGAGTGTCCTACAATGAGCAGTTCTTC. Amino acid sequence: CASSTTLAGVSYNEQFF.

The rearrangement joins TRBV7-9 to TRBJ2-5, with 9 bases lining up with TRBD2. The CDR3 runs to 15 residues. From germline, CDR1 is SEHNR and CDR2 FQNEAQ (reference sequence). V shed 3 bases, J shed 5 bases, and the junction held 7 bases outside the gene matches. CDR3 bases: TGTGCCAGCAGCTTGGCGGGAGGGCCCTGGGAGACCCAGTACTTC. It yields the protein CASSLAGGPWETQYF.